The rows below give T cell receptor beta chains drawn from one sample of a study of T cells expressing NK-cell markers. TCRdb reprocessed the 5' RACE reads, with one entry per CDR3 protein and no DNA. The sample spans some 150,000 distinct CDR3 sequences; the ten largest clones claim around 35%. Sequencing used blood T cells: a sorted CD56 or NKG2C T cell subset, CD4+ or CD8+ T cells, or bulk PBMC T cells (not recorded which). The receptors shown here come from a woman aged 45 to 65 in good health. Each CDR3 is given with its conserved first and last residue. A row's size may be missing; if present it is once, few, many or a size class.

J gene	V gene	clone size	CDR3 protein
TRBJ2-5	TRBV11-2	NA	CASSLEDRGQETQYF
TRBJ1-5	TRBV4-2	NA	CASSQVGEGRPQHF
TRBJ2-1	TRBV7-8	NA	CASSLGAGGPSVSYNEQFF
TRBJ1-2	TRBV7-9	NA	CASSAGQGGFGYTF
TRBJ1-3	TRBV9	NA	CASSVGEMSSGNTIYF
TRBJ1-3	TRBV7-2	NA	CASSLVGSGNTIYF
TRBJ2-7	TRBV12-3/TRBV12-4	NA	CASSFVGAYEQYF
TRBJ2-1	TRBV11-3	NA	CASRMSSYNEQFF
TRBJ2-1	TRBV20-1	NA	CSALGLANEQFF
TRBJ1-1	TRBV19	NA	CASSNLQNEAFF
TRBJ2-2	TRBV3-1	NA	CASSLLGTGELFF
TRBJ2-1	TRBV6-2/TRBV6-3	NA	CASKAGSSYNEQFF
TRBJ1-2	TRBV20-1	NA	CSARDRVESNYGYTF
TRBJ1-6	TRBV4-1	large	CASSQAVGAGSPLHF
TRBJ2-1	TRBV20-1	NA	CSAMLATYNEQFF
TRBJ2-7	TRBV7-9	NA	CASSLIGDSTEQYF
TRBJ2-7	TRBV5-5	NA	CASSPPGSYEQYF
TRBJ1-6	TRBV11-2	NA	CASSSSGGVNSPLHF
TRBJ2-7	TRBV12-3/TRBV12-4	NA	CASSFLIYEQYF
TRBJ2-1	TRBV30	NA	CAWSRKGLREQFF
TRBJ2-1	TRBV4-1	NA	CASSQGLAPYNEQFF
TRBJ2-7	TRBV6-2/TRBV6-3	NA	CASSPTPGSGSDEQYF
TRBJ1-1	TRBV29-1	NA	CSVGRGVGTEAFF
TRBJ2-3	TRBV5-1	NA	CASSAAMDGDTQYF
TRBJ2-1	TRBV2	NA	CASNRVHTPTKDYNEQFF
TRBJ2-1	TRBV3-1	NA	CASSRIGNSYNEQFF
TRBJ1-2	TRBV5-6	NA	CASSLDGANYGYTF
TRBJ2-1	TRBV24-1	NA	CATSDSLAGGLGHYNEQFF
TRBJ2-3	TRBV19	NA	CASSNPGLAATDTQYF
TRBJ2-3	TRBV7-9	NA	CASSLPGTGGVTDTQYF
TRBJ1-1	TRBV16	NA	CASSQMIGAEAFF
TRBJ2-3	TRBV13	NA	CASSADSGPATDTQYF
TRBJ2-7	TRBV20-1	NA	CSAREPTSGRAYEQYF
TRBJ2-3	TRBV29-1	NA	CSADLGLGADTQYF
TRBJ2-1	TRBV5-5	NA	CASSSGLAGGNEQFF
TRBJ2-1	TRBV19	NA	CASSILARRDVQFF
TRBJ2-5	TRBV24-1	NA	CATLAAGETQYF
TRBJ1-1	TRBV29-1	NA	CSGAMNTEAFF
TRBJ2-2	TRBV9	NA	CASMSGRASGELFF
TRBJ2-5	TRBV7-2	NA	CASSLVGGLGVQETQYF
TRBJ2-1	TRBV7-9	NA	CASSRLTSGSSYNEQFF
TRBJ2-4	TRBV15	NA	CATSRDLFDIQYF
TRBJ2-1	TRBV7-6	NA	CASSPTGSNEQFF
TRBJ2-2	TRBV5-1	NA	CASSLGAGGHTGELFF
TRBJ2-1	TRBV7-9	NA	CASSLAAGGTGNEQFF
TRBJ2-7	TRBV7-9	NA	CASSPQGEHEQYF
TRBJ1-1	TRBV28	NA	CASGAMGWNTEAFF
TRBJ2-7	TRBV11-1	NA	CASRSDRGRNEQYF
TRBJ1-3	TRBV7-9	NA	CASSPRDRDSGNTIYF
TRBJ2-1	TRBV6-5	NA	CASSYEAGAPNEQFF
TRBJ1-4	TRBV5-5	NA	CASSPGWRNEKLFF